These T cell receptor beta chains were read from a single sample in a study of blood T cell repertoires in COVID-19. The table came from immunoSEQ multiplex PCR; TCRdb's copy has only in-frame clones and leaves some out. Counted here are about 370,000 clones, approximately 90% occurring once; the ten biggest clones make up around 1%. The sequencing sample was made of PBMCs or T cells enriched from blood (not recorded which). These receptors came from a man aged 18 to 35 who had recovered from COVID-19. CDR3s include the opening cysteine and the closing phenylalanine or tryptophan. A D gene is named only where the DNA matches it firmly. Part of the rows lack a size; the others show once, few, many or a class for expanded clones.

abundance: .
v_gene: TRBV5-1
j_gene: TRBJ1-1
d_gene: .
len: 14
CDR3aa: CASSLDTMNTEAFF
CDR3nt: TGCGCCAGCAGCCTGGACACGATGAACACTGAAGCTTTCTTT

abundance: .
v_gene: TRBV6-2/TRBV6-3
j_gene: TRBJ1-5
d_gene: .
len: 17
CDR3aa: CASSNVLRADSNQPQHF
CDR3nt: TGTGCCAGCAGTAACGTCCTCAGGGCCGATAGCAATCAGCCCCAGCATTTT

abundance: .
v_gene: TRBV7-8
j_gene: TRBJ2-7
d_gene: .
len: 16
CDR3aa: CASSLVHPRRVTIQYF
CDR3nt: TGTGCCAGCAGCTTAGTCCACCCTCGCCGGGTGACGATCCAGTACTTC

abundance: .
v_gene: TRBV5-1
j_gene: TRBJ1-2
d_gene: TRBD1
len: 14
CDR3aa: CASSNPQGANGYTF
CDR3nt: TGCGCCAGCAGTAATCCACAGGGGGCTAATGGCTACACCTTC

abundance: .
v_gene: TRBV4-1
j_gene: TRBJ2-7
d_gene: TRBD2
len: 17
CDR3aa: CASSQGTSGGMFPEQYF
CDR3nt: TGCGCCAGCAGCCAAGGGACTAGCGGGGGAATGTTCCCCGAGCAGTACTTC

abundance: .
v_gene: TRBV5-5
j_gene: TRBJ1-5
d_gene: .
len: 13
CDR3aa: CASSLAPDQPQHF
CDR3nt: TGTGCCAGCAGCTTGGCCCCCGATCAGCCCCAGCATTTT

abundance: .
v_gene: TRBV27
j_gene: TRBJ2-3
d_gene: .
len: 12
CDR3aa: CASRRLADTQYF
CDR3nt: TGTGCCAGCCGACGGCTAGCAGATACGCAGTATTTT

abundance: .
v_gene: TRBV6-5
j_gene: TRBJ2-7
d_gene: TRBD2
len: 15
CDR3aa: CAPTSGGATAYEQYF
CDR3nt: TGTGCCCCGACTAGCGGGGGGGCAACCGCCTACGAGCAGTACTTC

abundance: .
v_gene: TRBV18
j_gene: TRBJ1-6
d_gene: .
len: 15
CDR3aa: CASSTLAGIDSPLHF
CDR3nt: TGTGCCAGCTCGACCCTGGCGGGAATAGATTCACCCCTCCACTTT

abundance: .
v_gene: TRBV7-2
j_gene: TRBJ2-1
d_gene: .
len: 14
CDR3aa: CASSLGRSYNEQFF
CDR3nt: TGTGCCAGCAGCTTAGGTCGCTCCTACAATGAGCAGTTCTTC

abundance: .
v_gene: TRBV3-1/TRBV3-2
j_gene: TRBJ1-6
d_gene: .
len: 15
CDR3aa: CASRTTNSYNSPLHF
CDR3nt: TGTGCCAGCAGGACGACAAACTCCTATAATTCACCCCTCCACTTT

abundance: .
v_gene: TRBV28
j_gene: TRBJ1-2
d_gene: .
len: 13
CDR3aa: CASSPASVYGYTF
CDR3nt: TGTGCCAGCAGCCCGGCCAGCGTCTATGGCTACACCTTC

abundance: .
v_gene: TRBV28
j_gene: TRBJ2-1
d_gene: TRBD2
len: 18
CDR3aa: CASSLQSLAGGLSDEQFF
CDR3nt: TGTGCCAGCAGTTTACAGTCCCTCGCGGGAGGCCTTTCCGATGAGCAGTTCTTC

abundance: .
v_gene: TRBV19
j_gene: TRBJ1-3
d_gene: .
len: 13
CDR3aa: CATSLGAGNTIYF
CDR3nt: TGTGCCACCTCCTTAGGAGCCGGAAACACCATATATTTT

abundance: .
v_gene: TRBV28
j_gene: TRBJ2-7
d_gene: TRBD1
len: 14
CDR3aa: CASRADRGLGEQYF
CDR3nt: TGTGCCAGCAGAGCAGACAGGGGGTTGGGCGAGCAGTACTTC

abundance: .
v_gene: TRBV5-4
j_gene: TRBJ2-7
d_gene: .
len: 14
CDR3aa: CASSLAGANYEQYF
CDR3nt: TGTGCCAGCAGCTTGGCAGGGGCCAACTACGAGCAGTACTTC

abundance: .
v_gene: TRBV5-5
j_gene: TRBJ1-5
d_gene: .
len: 13
CDR3aa: CASSLSGEQPQHF
CDR3nt: TGTGCCAGCAGCCTCTCCGGGGAGCAGCCCCAGCATTTT

abundance: .
v_gene: TRBV3-1/TRBV3-2
j_gene: TRBJ1-6
d_gene: TRBD1
len: 14
CDR3aa: CASSPGQEGSPLHF
CDR3nt: TGTGCCAGCAGCCCCGGACAGGAAGGTTCACCCCTCCACTTT

abundance: .
v_gene: TRBV23-1
j_gene: TRBJ1-5
d_gene: .
len: 17
CDR3aa: CASSQSGQSDGSQPQHF
CDR3nt: TGCGCCAGCAGTCAATCGGGGCAGTCGGATGGTAGTCAGCCCCAGCATTTT

abundance: .
v_gene: TRBV4-1
j_gene: TRBJ2-7
d_gene: .
len: 16
CDR3aa: CASSQEPLRQDYEQYF
CDR3nt: TGCGCCAGCAGCCAAGAACCGTTACGACAGGACTACGAGCAGTACTTC

abundance: .
v_gene: TRBV18
j_gene: TRBJ1-6
d_gene: TRBD1
len: 15
CDR3aa: CASSPFQGADSPLHF
CDR3nt: TGTGCCAGCTCACCATTCCAGGGGGCGGATTCACCCCTCCACTTT

abundance: .
v_gene: TRBV7-9
j_gene: TRBJ2-1
d_gene: .
len: 14
CDR3aa: CASSIGSRYNEQFF
CDR3nt: TGTGCCAGCAGCATCGGGAGCCGATACAATGAGCAGTTCTTC

abundance: .
v_gene: TRBV5-4
j_gene: TRBJ2-1
d_gene: TRBD2
len: 15
CDR3aa: CASSPGLAGYNEQFF
CDR3nt: TGTGCCAGCAGCCCGGGACTAGCGGGGTACAATGAGCAGTTCTTC

abundance: .
v_gene: TRBV5-1
j_gene: TRBJ2-3
d_gene: TRBD2
len: 15
CDR3aa: CASRAPETGGDTQYF
CDR3nt: TGCGCCAGCAGGGCCCCCGAGACCGGGGGGGATACGCAGTATTTT

abundance: .
v_gene: TRBV20-1
j_gene: TRBJ1-3
d_gene: .
len: 13
CDR3aa: CSASGQTGNTIYF
CDR3nt: TGCAGTGCTAGTGGACAGACTGGAAACACCATATATTTT

abundance: once
v_gene: TRBV27
j_gene: TRBJ1-1
d_gene: TRBD1
len: 17
CDR3aa: CASSVDRGRILDTEAFF
CDR3nt: TGTGCCAGCAGTGTAGACAGGGGGCGCATTCTGGACACTGAAGCTTTCTTT

abundance: .
v_gene: TRBV27
j_gene: TRBJ1-1
d_gene: .
len: 13
CDR3aa: CASSPNFNTEAFF
CDR3nt: TGTGCCAGCAGTCCAAATTTTAACACTGAAGCTTTCTTT

abundance: .
v_gene: TRBV5-5
j_gene: TRBJ1-5
d_gene: TRBD1
len: 13
CDR3aa: CASSRDREQPQHF
CDR3nt: TGTGCCAGCAGCAGGGACAGGGAACAGCCCCAGCATTTT

abundance: .
v_gene: TRBV27
j_gene: TRBJ2-3
d_gene: .
len: 17
CDR3aa: CASKRLEWSPFTDTQYF
CDR3nt: TGTGCCAGCAAAAGGCTAGAATGGAGTCCTTTCACAGATACGCAGTATTTT

abundance: .
v_gene: TRBV2
j_gene: TRBJ1-6
d_gene: .
len: 13
CDR3aa: CASTTSGNSPLHF
CDR3nt: TGTGCCAGCACGACGTCAGGGAATTCACCCCTCCACTTT

abundance: .
v_gene: TRBV5-1
j_gene: TRBJ2-2
d_gene: TRBD1
len: 15
CDR3aa: CASSMDRGDTGELFF
CDR3nt: TGCGCCAGCAGCATGGACAGGGGGGACACCGGGGAGCTGTTTTTT

abundance: .
v_gene: TRBV4-3
j_gene: TRBJ2-1
d_gene: TRBD2
len: 21
CDR3aa: CASSQDGASGRPHRAYNEQFF
CDR3nt: TGCGCCAGCAGCCAAGATGGCGCTAGCGGGCGCCCACATAGGGCCTACAATGAGCAGTTCTTC

abundance: .
v_gene: TRBV19
j_gene: TRBJ2-7
d_gene: .
len: 16
CDR3aa: CASSMLWGRGEGEQYF
CDR3nt: TGTGCCAGTAGTATGCTTTGGGGCAGGGGCGAGGGCGAGCAGTACTTC

abundance: .
v_gene: TRBV18
j_gene: TRBJ2-7
d_gene: TRBD2
len: 15
CDR3aa: CASSPGTSGSYEQYF
CDR3nt: TGTGCCAGCTCACCAGGGACTAGCGGTTCCTACGAGCAGTACTTC

abundance: .
v_gene: TRBV5-4
j_gene: TRBJ1-1
d_gene: .
len: 14
CDR3aa: CASSFGQMNTEAFF
CDR3nt: TGTGCCAGCAGCTTCGGACAGATGAACACTGAAGCTTTCTTT

abundance: .
v_gene: TRBV7-2
j_gene: TRBJ2-3
d_gene: .
len: 16
CDR3aa: CASSLDGGVRTDTQYF
CDR3nt: TGTGCCAGCAGCTTAGACGGCGGGGTGAGGACAGATACGCAGTATTTT

abundance: .
v_gene: TRBV28
j_gene: TRBJ2-7
d_gene: TRBD2
len: 16
CDR3aa: CASSSSGLAGSYEQYF
CDR3nt: TGTGCCAGCAGTTCCTCGGGACTAGCGGGTTCCTACGAGCAGTACTTC

abundance: few
v_gene: TRBV28
j_gene: TRBJ1-3
d_gene: .
len: 14
CDR3aa: CASQTLASGNTIYF
CDR3nt: TGTGCCAGCCAGACACTTGCCTCTGGAAACACCATATATTTT

abundance: .
v_gene: TRBV30
j_gene: TRBJ1-5
d_gene: .
len: 13
CDR3aa: CAWSVGSGQPQHF
CDR3nt: TGTGCCTGGAGTGTAGGGAGCGGTCAGCCCCAGCATTTT

abundance: .
v_gene: TRBV28
j_gene: TRBJ1-5
d_gene: .
len: 15
CDR3aa: CASSLSQGGNQPQHF
CDR3nt: TGTGCCAGCAGTTTATCCCAGGGAGGGAATCAGCCCCAGCATTTT

abundance: .
v_gene: TRBV24-1
j_gene: TRBJ2-5
d_gene: TRBD2
len: 16
CDR3aa: CATSVSSGRMEETQYF
CDR3nt: TGTGCCACCAGTGTTTCGAGCGGGAGGATGGAAGAGACCCAGTACTTC

abundance: .
v_gene: TRBV19
j_gene: TRBJ2-7
d_gene: .
len: 13
CDR3aa: CATNGRDPNEQYF
CDR3nt: TGTGCCACTAACGGGAGAGATCCCAACGAGCAGTACTTC

abundance: .
v_gene: TRBV11-2
j_gene: TRBJ1-6
d_gene: TRBD1
len: 18
CDR3aa: CASSPRQGASSYNSPLHF
CDR3nt: TGTGCCAGCAGTCCAAGACAGGGGGCTAGCTCCTATAATTCACCCCTCCACTTT

abundance: .
v_gene: TRBV2
j_gene: TRBJ1-4
d_gene: TRBD1
len: 15
CDR3aa: CASIMPGQGNEKLFF
CDR3nt: TGTGCCAGCATCATGCCGGGACAGGGGAATGAAAAACTGTTTTTT

abundance: .
v_gene: TRBV6-5
j_gene: TRBJ2-5
d_gene: .
len: 14
CDR3aa: CAIRVDLAGETQYF
CDR3nt: TGTGCCATCAGAGTCGATCTAGCCGGGGAGACCCAGTACTTC

abundance: once
v_gene: TRBV11-1
j_gene: TRBJ1-1
d_gene: .
len: 12
CDR3aa: CASSQQGWLAFF
CDR3nt: TGTGCCAGCAGCCAACAGGGTTGGCTCGCTTTCTTT

abundance: .
v_gene: TRBV4-1
j_gene: TRBJ1-2
d_gene: .
len: 16
CDR3aa: CASSQGIGGYRYGYTF
CDR3nt: TGCGCCAGCAGCCAAGGGATTGGGGGGTATCGCTATGGCTACACCTTC

abundance: .
v_gene: TRBV10-3
j_gene: TRBJ1-1
d_gene: .
len: 13
CDR3aa: CAISGRENTEAFF
CDR3nt: TGTGCCATCAGTGGGAGGGAGAACACTGAAGCTTTCTTT

abundance: .
v_gene: TRBV27
j_gene: TRBJ1-2
d_gene: TRBD1
len: 13
CDR3aa: CASSFEGAYGYTF
CDR3nt: TGTGCCAGCAGTTTCGAGGGGGCTTATGGCTACACCTTC

abundance: .
v_gene: TRBV10-3
j_gene: TRBJ2-7
d_gene: .
len: 14
CDR3aa: CAISVDSSSYEQYF
CDR3nt: TGTGCCATCAGTGTAGACAGTAGCTCCTACGAGCAGTACTTC

abundance: .
v_gene: TRBV7-2
j_gene: TRBJ1-3
d_gene: TRBD1
len: 14
CDR3aa: CASSSKTGVNTIYF
CDR3nt: TGTGCCAGCAGCTCCAAGACAGGGGTAAACACCATATATTTT